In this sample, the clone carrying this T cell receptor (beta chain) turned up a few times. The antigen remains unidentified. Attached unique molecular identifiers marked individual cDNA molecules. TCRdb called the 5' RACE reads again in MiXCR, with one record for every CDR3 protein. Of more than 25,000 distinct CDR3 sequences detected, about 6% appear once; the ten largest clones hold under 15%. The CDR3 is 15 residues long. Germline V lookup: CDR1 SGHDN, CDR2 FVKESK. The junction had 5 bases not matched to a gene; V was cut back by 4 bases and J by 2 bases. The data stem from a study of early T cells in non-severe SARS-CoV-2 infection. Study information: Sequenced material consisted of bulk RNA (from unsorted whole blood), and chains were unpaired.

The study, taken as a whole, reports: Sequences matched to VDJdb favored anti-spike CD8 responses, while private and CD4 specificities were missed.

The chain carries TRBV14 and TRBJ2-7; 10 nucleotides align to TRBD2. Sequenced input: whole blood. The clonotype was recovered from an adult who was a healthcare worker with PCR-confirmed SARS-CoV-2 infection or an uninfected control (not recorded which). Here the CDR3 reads CASSRRLAGTYEQYF. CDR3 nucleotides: TGTGCCAGCAGCCGGCGACTAGCGGGTACCTACGAGCAGTACTTC. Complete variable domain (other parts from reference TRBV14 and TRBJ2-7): EAGVTQFPSHSVIEKGQTVTLRCDPISGHDNLYWYRRVMGKEIKFLLHFVKESKQDESGMPNNRFLAERTGGTYSTLKVQPAELEDSGVYFCASSRRLAGTYEQYFGPGTRLTVT.